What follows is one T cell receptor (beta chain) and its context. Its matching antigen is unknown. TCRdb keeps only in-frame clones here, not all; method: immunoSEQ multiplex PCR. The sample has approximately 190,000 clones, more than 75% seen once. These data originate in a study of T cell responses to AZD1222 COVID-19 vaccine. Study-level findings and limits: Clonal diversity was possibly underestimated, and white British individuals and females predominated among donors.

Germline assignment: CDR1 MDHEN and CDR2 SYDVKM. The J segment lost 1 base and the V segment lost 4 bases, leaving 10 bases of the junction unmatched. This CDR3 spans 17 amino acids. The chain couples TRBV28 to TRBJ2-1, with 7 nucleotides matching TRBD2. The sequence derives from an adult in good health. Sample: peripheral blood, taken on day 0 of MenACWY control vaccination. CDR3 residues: CASSSPLWRESYNEQFF. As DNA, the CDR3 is TGTGCCAGCAGTTCCCCCCTCTGGCGGGAGTCCTACAATGAGCAGTTCTTC.